These T cell receptor beta chains were read from a single sample in a study of blood T cell repertoires in COVID-19. Assay: immunoSEQ multiplex PCR; the TCRdb copy retains only in-frame clones and omits some. This table holds 300,000 to 350,000 clones, about nine tenths found once. Sequencing used peripheral blood. Receptors were obtained from a woman aged 25 to 39 with COVID-19, enrolled during active disease. Each CDR3 is given with its conserved first and last residue. A D gene is named only where the DNA matches it firmly. Clone size is stated in some rows and not others, as once, few, many or a class when expanded.

CDR3 DNA	CDR3 protein	D gene	V gene	J gene	clone size
TGCAGCGCTCTAGGTCCGACCGGGGGGAATGAAAAACTGTTTTTT	CSALGPTGGNEKLFF	.	TRBV29-1	TRBJ1-4	.
TGCGCCAGCAGCTACGGACTAGCGCAAGAGACCCAGTACTTC	CASSYGLAQETQYF	TRBD2	TRBV5-1	TRBJ2-5	.
TGTGCCAGCAGCCACGGGACTAGCGGCACAGATACGCAGTATTTT	CASSHGTSGTDTQYF	TRBD2	TRBV7-3	TRBJ2-3	.
TGTGCCTGGAGGGCCGGCAGAGGGCGGGGAGGCTCACCCCTCCACTTT	CAWRAGRGRGGSPLHF	.	TRBV30	TRBJ1-6	.
TGTGCCAGCAGCGAGAGGTCCTATGCGGGAGGCGCCCACGAGCAGTACTTC	CASSERSYAGGAHEQYF	TRBD2	TRBV11-2	TRBJ2-7	.
TGTGCCAGCAGTGAATTTGAAGAGAGCTATGGCTACACCTTC	CASSEFEESYGYTF	.	TRBV25-1	TRBJ1-2	once
TGTGCCAGTAGTATACCCCGCTCCTACAATGAGCAGTTCTTC	CASSIPRSYNEQFF	.	TRBV19	TRBJ2-1	.
TGTGCCAGCAGCCCTAGGACAGGGACCTCCTACGAGCAGTACTTC	CASSPRTGTSYEQYF	TRBD1	TRBV9	TRBJ2-7	.
TGTGCCAGCAGCGTAGGGGCCAGCCCAGATTACGAGCAGTACTTC	CASSVGASPDYEQYF	.	TRBV9	TRBJ2-7	.
TGTGCCAGCAGTTACCTAGCGGGGAACACCGGGGAGCTGTTTTTT	CASSYLAGNTGELFF	TRBD2	TRBV6-5	TRBJ2-2	.